The TCR beta chain described here comes from a study of regulatory T cells in long-lasting Graves disease. The study, taken as a whole, reports: Limited samples may have lowered accuracy.

Arm-PCR of CDR3 regions and iRepertoire HTBI primers were used to build TCR beta libraries. TCRdb redid the calling of the multiplex PCR reads with MiXCR, one entry per CDR3 protein. The repertoire holds hundreds of thousands of distinct CDR3 sequences, with approximately 16% as singletons. Specified time point: newly diagnosed GD, antithyroid drugs for less than 3 months. RNA extracted from PBMCs served as the sequencing template. In its sample, this clonotype was seen many times. Its antigen is undetermined. This sample also belongs to another study, concerning T cells in Graves' hyperthyroidism and ophthalmopathy. That study adds: If no ophthalmopathy progression occurred within 18 months, Graves' hyperthyroidism was stable. First-round RT-PCR of the TCR CDR3 relied on the HTBI primer set. Blood held most thyroid clonotypes expanded above 0.001 frequency.

Sequencing was performed on peripheral blood mononuclear cells (PBMCs), taken at new diagnosis, from a patient treated with antithyroid drugs. The sequence came from a man in his late teens or twenties with Graves disease.

The CDR3 loop is CASSYSATNEKLFF. Written as DNA, the CDR3 is TGTGCCAGCAGTTACTCCGCAACTAATGAAAAACTGTTTTTT. The chain has TRBV6-9 and TRBJ1-4; D is uncertain. CDR1 and CDR2 from the germline V gene are MNHGY and SVAAGI. This CDR3 is 14 amino acids long. With 3 bases removed from V and 0 bases from J, the gap between germline ends came to 5 bases.